A selection of T cell receptor beta chains follows, all from one sample in a study of identical twins. Each CDR3 protein is one row after TCRdb ran MiXCR on the 5' RACE reads. The table has some 600,000 distinct CDR3 sequences, roughly 7.2% seen once. These data were also reused for a study on yellow fever vaccine responses in identical twins.

Sequencing was done on a sample of PBMCs. The source is a woman between 18 and 29 years old in good health. Each CDR3 is given with its conserved first and last residue.

j_call | v_call | cdr3_aa
TRBJ1-2 | TRBV24-1 | CATSTTGVYGYTF
TRBJ2-5 | TRBV20-1 | CSAHMTGFETQYF
TRBJ1-1 | TRBV29-1 | CSVDRGALNTEAFF
TRBJ1-1 | TRBV7-3 | CASSLTGSGTALNTEAFF
TRBJ1-4 | TRBV5-1 | CASSLSRATNEKLFF
TRBJ2-2 | TRBV28 | CASRPGTENTGELFF
TRBJ1-5 | TRBV27 | CASMLWGANNQPQHF
TRBJ2-7 | TRBV28 | CASSLPLLATDSYEQYF
TRBJ2-3 | TRBV2 | CALRPTGYNPKPPTDTQYF
TRBJ2-1 | TRBV6-1 | CASSEALDGYNEQFF
TRBJ2-1 | TRBV6-1 | CASSLFTGGNEQFF
TRBJ2-2 | TRBV6-5 | CASSYEPGRTATGELFF
TRBJ1-5 | TRBV3-1 | CASSERQGLGGPQHF
TRBJ1-5 | TRBV6-1 | CASSGPRDDQPQHF
TRBJ2-3 | TRBV15 | CATSSRTSGSTDTQYF